The next 20 T cell receptor beta chains were all read from a single sample in a study of CD8+CD57+ T cells in acquired aplastic anemia. CDR3 and TCR beta VDJ profiling relied on genomic DNA as the template. MiXCR, run by TCRdb on the reads, gives a single entry per CDR3 protein. The table records approximately 160,000 distinct CDR3 sequences, around half of them present only once. Before being chosen for sequencing, patients had shown CD8+CD57+ cell expansion by flow cytometry. Sequenced: sorted CD4+, CD8+, or CD8+CD57+ T cells (not recorded which) from PBMCs. The receptors here all came from a human donor with aplastic anemia.

The chain uses TRBV19 and TRBJ1-5; tentatively, D is TRBD1 (6 bases). With 3 bases removed from V and 3 bases from J, the gap between germline ends came to 9 bases. Germline assignment: CDR1 LNHDA and CDR2 SQIVND (reference sequence). The CDR3 loop spans 14 amino acids. The CDR3 loop is CASSIRGTNQPQHF. The CDR3 region has the DNA TGTGCCAGTAGTATTAGGGGGACCAATCAGCCCCAGCATTTT.

This clonotype was observed at least ten times. This chain connects TRBV5-1 to TRBJ2-1; 10 bases map to TRBD2. Germline CDR1 is SGHRS and CDR2 is YFSETQ. This CDR3 is 16 amino acids long. J gave up 4 bases and V 0 bases, and 4 bases lay outside the gene matches. The CDR3 loop reads CASSLAGSGRYNEQFF. The CDR3, as DNA: TGCGCCAGCAGCTTGGCCGGTAGCGGGAGGTACAATGAGCAGTTCTTC.

This clonotype appeared many times. CDR3: CASSLGGSGNSPLHF. In DNA, the CDR3 is TGCGCCAGCAGCTTGGGAGGCTCGGGTAATTCACCCCTCCACTTT. The chain is built from TRBV5-1 and TRBJ1-6; unclear D gene. V lost 0 bases and J lost 6, with 10 bases in between. CDR1 and CDR2 from the germline V gene are SGHRS and YFSETQ. The CDR3 is 15 amino acids. Looking up the rest from reference TRBV5-1 and TRBJ1-6 gives the full variable domain: KAGVTQTPRYLIKTRGQQVTLSCSPISGHRSVSWYQQTPGQGLQFLFEYFSETQRNKGNFPGRFSGRQFSNSRSEMNVSTLELGDSALYLCASSLGGSGNSPLHFGNGTRLTVT.

In regard to this clonotype: A much larger clonotype is one base distant, so this may be a read error. The rearrangement links TRBV10-3 to TRBJ2-7; tentative D call: TRBD1 (5 bases). Germline values: CDR1 ENHRY, CDR2 SYGVKD. This CDR3 is built from 14 residues. CDR3 region: CASRQIGGSYEQHF. The DNA of the CDR3 is TGTGCCAGCAGACAGATCGGTGGCTCCTACGAGCAGCACTTC.

The chain combines TRBV24-1 with TRBJ2-2; D ambiguous. This CDR3 comprises 12 residues. With 6 bases removed from V and 5 bases from J, the gap between germline ends came to 6 bases. Germline CDR1 is KGHDR and CDR2 is SFDVKD. The CDR3 nucleotides read TGTGCCACCAGTCTCCGAACCGGGGAGCTGTTTTTT. It yields the protein CATSLRTGELFF.

This clonotype was recorded many times. The rearrangement joins TRBV15 to TRBJ1-2; D is possibly TRBD1 (5 bases). The germline gives CDR1 LNHNV, CDR2 YYDKDF (reference sequence). The V and J ends lost 3 bases and 4 bases respectively, with 9 bases between them. The CDR3 spans 13 residues. The CDR3 here is CATSSRQFYGYTF. The DNA of the CDR3 is TGTGCCACCAGCAGCAGACAGTTCTATGGCTACACCTTC.

This clonotype was counted between two and nine times. J is TRBJ2-3 and V is TRBV6-2 or TRBV6-3; 14 bases align to TRBD2. Germline V lookup: CDR1 MNHEY, CDR2 SVGEGT. CDR3 size: 18 residues. Trimming cost V 0 bases and J 4 bases; bases outside gene matches: 6. The CDR3 DNA sequence: TGTGCCAGCAGTTACTCCCGACTAGCGGGGGGGACGGCAGATACGCAGTATTTT. Its translation is CASSYSRLAGGTADTQYF.

This chain joins TRBV7-9 and TRBJ1-6; perhaps TRBD1 as D (6 bases). Germline V gives CDR1 SEHNR, CDR2 FQNEAQ (reference sequence). Trimming removed 4 bases from V and 6 bases from J, with 10 bases in between. There are 14 residues in the CDR3. The CDR3 nucleotides are TGTGCCAGCAGCTCGCAGGGGTGTAATTCACCCCTCCACTTT. Amino acids: CASSSQGCNSPLHF. The whole variable domain, remainder taken from reference TRBV7-9 and TRBJ1-6, is DTGVSQNPRHKITKRGQNVTFRCDPISEHNRLYWYRQTLGQGPEFLTYFQNEAQLEKSRLLSDRFSAERPKGSFSTLEIQRTEQGDSAMYLCASSSQGCNSPLHFGNGTRLTVT.

This chain links TRBV5-1 with TRBJ1-1; tentatively, D is TRBD1 (6 bases). Germline V gene lookup returns CDR1 SGHRS and CDR2 YFSETQ. This CDR3 comprises 14 residues. V lost 1 base and J 1 base, leaving 8 bases between the germline ends. The CDR3 DNA reads TGCGCCAGCAGCTTGCAACAGGGGAACACTGAAGCTTTCTTT. Translated: CASSLQQGNTEAFF.

The chain uses TRBV24-1 and TRBJ1-5; 8 bases agree with TRBD1. Germline-derived CDR1 and CDR2 are KGHDR and SFDVKD. The ends lost 2 bases at V and 4 bases at J; junction bases unmatched: 6. This CDR3 region has 16 residues. The CDR3 spells CATSDSGQGWNQPQHF. CDR3 sequence (DNA): TGTGCCACCAGTGATTCTGGACAGGGCTGGAATCAGCCCCAGCATTTT.

This chain connects TRBV7-2 to TRBJ1-5; no definite D call. The germline CDR1 and CDR2 sequences are SGHTA and FQGNSA. This CDR3 comprises 13 residues. V dropped 0 bases and J dropped 7 bases, with 7 bases sitting between them. CDR3 sequence reads: CASSLAIDQPQHF. In nucleotides, the CDR3 is TGTGCCAGCAGCTTAGCGATCGACCAGCCCCAGCATTTT.

This clonotype has more than one count but fewer than ten. The chain uses TRBV9 and TRBJ2-5, with D unclear. The CDR3 is 15 residues long. The V end lost 4 bases, the J end lost 4 bases, and 17 bases lay between the germline ends. CDR1 and CDR2 from the germline V gene are SGDLS and YYNGEE. CDR3 nucleotide sequence: TGTGCCAGCAGCCTAGGCGGCAGCGTGGGAGAGACCCAGTACTTC. Amino acid sequence: CASSLGGSVGETQYF.

This chain joins TRBV2 and TRBJ2-6; 11 bases are a match to TRBD1. Trimming cost V 10 bases and J 2 bases; bases outside gene matches: 4. The CDR3 loop spans 15 amino acids. Germline V gives CDR1 SNHLY, CDR2 FYNNEI. CDR3 DNA: TGTGCCACCAGGGACAGGGGGGCTGGGGCCAACGTCCTGACTTTC. Its translation is CATRDRGAGANVLTF.

This chain links TRBV19 with TRBJ1-5; D is perhaps TRBD1 (6 bases). Between the trimmed V and J ends, which lost 4 bases and 4 bases, there was a span of 17 bases. This CDR3 has 16 amino acids. The V gene's germline CDR1 is LNHDA and CDR2 SQIVND (reference sequence). The CDR3 sequence is CASSTRTDNKNQPQHF. CDR3 DNA: TGTGCCAGTAGTACCCGGACAGACAATAAAAATCAGCCCCAGCATTTT.

The chain joins TRBV7-3 to TRBJ1-4, with a possible D match to TRBD1 (5 bases). CDR3 length equals 12 residues. Germline loops: CDR1 SGHTA, CDR2 FQGTGA. V lost 7 bases and J 4 bases, leaving 7 bases between the germline ends. CDR3 sequence: CASKQVNEKLFF. CDR3 coding DNA: TGTGCCAGCAAACAGGTTAATGAAAAACTGTTTTTT.

This sequence joins TRBV19 and TRBJ1-5; no clear D gene. Trimming pared 8 bases from V and 8 bases from J, leaving 4 bases between. Germline CDR1 LNHDA, CDR2 SQIVND (reference sequence). This CDR3 is built from 9 residues. The CDR3 here is CASLKPQHF. CDR3 in DNA: TGTGCCAGTCTCAAGCCCCAGCATTTT.

V gene TRBV29-1 combines with J gene TRBJ1-1, with 7 bases that match TRBD1. V lost 7 bases to trimming and J lost 4 bases; unmatched junction nucleotides: 9. The CDR3 length is 13 residues. The germline V gene encodes CDR1 SQVTM and CDR2 ANQGSEA. The CDR3 DNA sequence: TGCAGCGCAGACAGGGATAGGGGCACTGAAGCTTTCTTT. Encoded protein: CSADRDRGTEAFF.

The rearrangement joins TRBV10-3 to TRBJ1-3, with 8 bases that match TRBD1. The ends lost 0 bases at V and 2 bases at J; junction bases unmatched: 3. CDR1 and CDR2 from the germline V gene are ENHRY and SYGVKD. CDR3 length equals 16 residues. CDR3 sequence reads: CAISESRTGTGNTIYF. In DNA, the CDR3 is TGTGCCATCAGTGAGTCTCGGACAGGGACTGGAAACACCATATATTTT.

V is TRBV19 and J is TRBJ1-5; no firm D call. V dropped 0 bases and J dropped 6 bases, with 9 bases sitting between them. The CDR3 sequence is 14 residues long. The germline V gene encodes CDR1 LNHDA and CDR2 SQIVND (reference sequence). The CDR3 here is CASSIEAGTQPQHF. In DNA form, the CDR3 reads TGTGCCAGTAGTATAGAGGCAGGAACTCAGCCCCAGCATTTT.

This clonotype was counted many times. This sequence joins TRBV19 and TRBJ2-3; D is undetermined. The CDR3 spans 13 residues. Trimming left V 3 bases short and J 0 bases short, with 4 bases between. CDR1 LNHDA and CDR2 SQIVND come from the germline V gene (reference sequence). CDR3 sequence (DNA): TGTGCCAGTAGTATGGCTAGCACAGATACGCAGTATTTT. Protein: CASSMASTDTQYF.